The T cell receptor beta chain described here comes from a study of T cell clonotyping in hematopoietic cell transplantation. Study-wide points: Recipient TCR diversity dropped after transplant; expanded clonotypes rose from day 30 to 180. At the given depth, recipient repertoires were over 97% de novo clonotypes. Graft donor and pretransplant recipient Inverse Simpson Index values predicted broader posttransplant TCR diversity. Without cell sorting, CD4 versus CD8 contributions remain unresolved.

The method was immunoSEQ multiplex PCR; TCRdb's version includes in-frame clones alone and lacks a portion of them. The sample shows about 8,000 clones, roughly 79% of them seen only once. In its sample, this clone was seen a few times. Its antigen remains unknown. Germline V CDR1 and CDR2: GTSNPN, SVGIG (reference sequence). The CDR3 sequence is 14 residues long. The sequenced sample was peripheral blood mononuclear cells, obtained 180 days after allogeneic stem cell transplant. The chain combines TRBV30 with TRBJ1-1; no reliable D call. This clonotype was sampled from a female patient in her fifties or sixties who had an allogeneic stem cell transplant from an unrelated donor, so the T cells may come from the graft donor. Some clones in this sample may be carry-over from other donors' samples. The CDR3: CGGMFGRINTEAFF. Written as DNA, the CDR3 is TGTGGAGGGATGTTTGGCCGTATTAACACTGAAGCTTTCTTT.